The present TCR beta chain was sequenced within a study of CD8 T cells in Susac syndrome. RNA was extracted with the RNeasy kit, and a quantity of roughly 0.5 to 1 ug was reverse transcribed using random hexamers. TCRdb redid the calling of the immunoSEQ multiplex PCR reads with MiXCR, one entry per CDR3 protein. The sample lists about 120,000 distinct CDR3 sequences, around 95% occurring once. The CDR3 contains 15 residues. Trimming took 1 base from V and 0 from J; bases not matched to a gene: 4. The V gene's germline CDR1 is SGHDT and CDR2 YYEEEE. The chain couples TRBV5-6 to TRBJ2-7, with 7 nucleotides matching TRBD2. This TCR derives from a human donor in good health. The sequencing input was CD4+ T cells from PBMCs. CDR3 sequence: CASSLRTSVSYEQYF. In DNA, the CDR3 is TGTGCCAGCAGCTTGCGAACTAGCGTCTCCTACGAGCAGTACTTC.